This TCR beta chain was recorded in a study of blood T cell repertoires in COVID-19. This clone was detected once. Repertoires were generated with immunoSEQ multiplex PCR, while TCRdb's copy carries only in-frame clones and drops some. The sample contains 220,000 or so clones, roughly 75% of which appear only once. J gave up 6 bases and V 2 bases, and 7 bases lay outside the gene matches. The CDR3 is 15 residues long. Germline CDR1 LGHNA, CDR2 YNFKEQ. The J gene is TRBJ2-1, the V gene TRBV4-2; 7 nucleotides align to TRBD2. This clonotype was obtained from a woman between 70 and 85 years old with acute or convalescent COVID-19. Sample: peripheral blood. The CDR3 nucleotides are TGTGCCAGCAGCCAACTGGGGAGGGCCCTCAATGAGCAGTTCTTC. It encodes CASSQLGRALNEQFF.